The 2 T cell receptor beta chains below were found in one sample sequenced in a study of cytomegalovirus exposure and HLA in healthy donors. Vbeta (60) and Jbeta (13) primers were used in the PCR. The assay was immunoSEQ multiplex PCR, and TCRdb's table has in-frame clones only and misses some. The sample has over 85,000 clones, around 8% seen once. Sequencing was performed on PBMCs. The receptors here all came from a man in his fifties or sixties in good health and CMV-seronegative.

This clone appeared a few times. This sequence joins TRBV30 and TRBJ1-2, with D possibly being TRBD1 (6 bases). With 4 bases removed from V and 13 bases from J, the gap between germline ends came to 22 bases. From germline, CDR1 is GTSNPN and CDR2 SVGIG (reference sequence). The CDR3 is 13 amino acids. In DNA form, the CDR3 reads TGTGCCTGGAAAACGGGACACCTTCTCCCCTGCACCTTC. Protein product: CAWKTGHLLPCTF.

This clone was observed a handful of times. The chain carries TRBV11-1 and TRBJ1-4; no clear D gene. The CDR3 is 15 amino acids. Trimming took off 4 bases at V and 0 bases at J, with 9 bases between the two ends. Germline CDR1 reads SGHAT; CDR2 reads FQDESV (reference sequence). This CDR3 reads CASSSGIATNEKLFF. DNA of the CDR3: TGTGCCAGCAGCTCGGGGATTGCAACTAATGAAAAACTGTTTTTT.